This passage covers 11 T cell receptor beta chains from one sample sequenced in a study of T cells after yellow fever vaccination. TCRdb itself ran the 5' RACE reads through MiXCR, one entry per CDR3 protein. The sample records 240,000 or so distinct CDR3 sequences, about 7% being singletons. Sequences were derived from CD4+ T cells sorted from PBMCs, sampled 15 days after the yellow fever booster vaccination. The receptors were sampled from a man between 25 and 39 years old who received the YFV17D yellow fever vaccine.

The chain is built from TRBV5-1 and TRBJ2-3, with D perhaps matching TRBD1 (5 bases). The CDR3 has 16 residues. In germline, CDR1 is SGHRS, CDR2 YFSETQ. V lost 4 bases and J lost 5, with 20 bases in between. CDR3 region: CASSVRPPGFRDTQYF. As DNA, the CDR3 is TGCGCCAGCAGCGTGAGGCCGCCAGGGTTCAGAGATACGCAGTATTTT.

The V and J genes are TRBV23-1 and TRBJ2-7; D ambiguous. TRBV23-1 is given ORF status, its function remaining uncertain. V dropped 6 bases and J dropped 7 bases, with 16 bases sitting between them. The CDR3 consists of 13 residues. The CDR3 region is CASRPQGRSEQYF. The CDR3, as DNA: TGCGCCAGCAGGCCTCAAGGGCGCTCTGAGCAGTACTTC.

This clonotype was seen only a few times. DNA for the CDR3: TGTGCCAGCTCACCAACTAGCGGGTACTACAATGAGCAGTTCTTC. Translating gives CASSPTSGYYNEQFF. This chain links TRBV18 with TRBJ2-1; TRBD2 agrees at 9 bases. CDR3 length equals 15 residues. The V and J ends lost 2 bases and 3 bases, in that order; junction bases with no gene match: 2. Per germline, CDR1 KGHSH and CDR2 LQKENI.

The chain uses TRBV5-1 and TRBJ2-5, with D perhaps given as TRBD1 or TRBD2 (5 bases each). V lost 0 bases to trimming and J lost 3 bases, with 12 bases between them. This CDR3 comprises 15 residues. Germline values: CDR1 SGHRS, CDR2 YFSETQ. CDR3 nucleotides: TGCGCCAGCAGCTTGGACGGGACGGCGGAAGAGACCCAGTACTTC. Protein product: CASSLDGTAEETQYF.

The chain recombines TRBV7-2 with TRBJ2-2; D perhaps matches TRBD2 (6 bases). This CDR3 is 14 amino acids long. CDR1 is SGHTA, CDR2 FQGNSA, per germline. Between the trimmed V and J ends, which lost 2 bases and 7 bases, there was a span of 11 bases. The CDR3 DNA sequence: TGTGCCAGCAGCTTAACTAGCCGGGGCGGGGAGCTGTTTTTT. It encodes CASSLTSRGGELFF.

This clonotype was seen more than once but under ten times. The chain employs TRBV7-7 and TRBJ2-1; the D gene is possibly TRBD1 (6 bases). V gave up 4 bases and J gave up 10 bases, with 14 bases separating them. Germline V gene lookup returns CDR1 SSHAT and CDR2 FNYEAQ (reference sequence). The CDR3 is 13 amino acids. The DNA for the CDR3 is TGTGCCAGCAGCTCCATGGGGGCGATGGAGCAGTTCTTC. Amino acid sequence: CASSSMGAMEQFF.

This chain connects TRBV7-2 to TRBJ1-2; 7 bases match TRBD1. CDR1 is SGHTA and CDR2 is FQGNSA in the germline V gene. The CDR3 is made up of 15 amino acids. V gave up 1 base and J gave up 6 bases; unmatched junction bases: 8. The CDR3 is CASSLGQGRSDGYTF. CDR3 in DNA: TGTGCCAGCAGCTTAGGACAGGGACGGTCAGATGGCTACACCTTC.

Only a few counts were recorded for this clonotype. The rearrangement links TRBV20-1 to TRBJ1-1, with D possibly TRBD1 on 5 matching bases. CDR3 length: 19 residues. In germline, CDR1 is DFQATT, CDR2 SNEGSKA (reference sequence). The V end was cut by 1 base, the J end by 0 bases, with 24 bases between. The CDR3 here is CSARAPSKGHSTMNTEAFF. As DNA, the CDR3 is TGCAGTGCTAGAGCCCCCAGTAAGGGGCACAGTACAATGAACACTGAAGCTTTCTTT.

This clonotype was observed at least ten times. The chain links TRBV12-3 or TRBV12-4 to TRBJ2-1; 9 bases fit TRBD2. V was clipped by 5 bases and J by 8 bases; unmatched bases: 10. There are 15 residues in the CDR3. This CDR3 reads CASSPPGLAHYEQFF. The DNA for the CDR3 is TGTGCCAGCAGTCCTCCGGGACTAGCTCATTATGAGCAGTTCTTC.

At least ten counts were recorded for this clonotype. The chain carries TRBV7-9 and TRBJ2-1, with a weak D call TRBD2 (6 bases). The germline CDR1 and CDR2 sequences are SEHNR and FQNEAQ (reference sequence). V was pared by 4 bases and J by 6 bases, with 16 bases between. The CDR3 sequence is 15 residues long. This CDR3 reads CASSSTSRWSNEQFF. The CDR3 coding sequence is TGTGCCAGCAGCTCAACTAGCCGTTGGTCCAATGAGCAGTTCTTC.

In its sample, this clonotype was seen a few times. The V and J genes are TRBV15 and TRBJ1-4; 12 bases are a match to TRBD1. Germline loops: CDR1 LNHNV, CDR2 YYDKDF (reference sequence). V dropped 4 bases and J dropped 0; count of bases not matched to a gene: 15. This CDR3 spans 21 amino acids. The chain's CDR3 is CATSKKPGQGAPRSTNEKLFF. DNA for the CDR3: TGTGCCACCAGCAAAAAGCCGGGACAGGGGGCGCCCCGGTCAACTAATGAAAAACTGTTTTTT. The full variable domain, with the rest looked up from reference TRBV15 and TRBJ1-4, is DAMVIQNPRYQVTQFGKPVTLSCSQTLNHNVMYWYQQKSSQAPKLLFHYYDKDFNNEADTPDNFQSRRPNTSFCFLDIRSPGLGDTAMYLCATSKKPGQGAPRSTNEKLFFGSGTQLSVL.